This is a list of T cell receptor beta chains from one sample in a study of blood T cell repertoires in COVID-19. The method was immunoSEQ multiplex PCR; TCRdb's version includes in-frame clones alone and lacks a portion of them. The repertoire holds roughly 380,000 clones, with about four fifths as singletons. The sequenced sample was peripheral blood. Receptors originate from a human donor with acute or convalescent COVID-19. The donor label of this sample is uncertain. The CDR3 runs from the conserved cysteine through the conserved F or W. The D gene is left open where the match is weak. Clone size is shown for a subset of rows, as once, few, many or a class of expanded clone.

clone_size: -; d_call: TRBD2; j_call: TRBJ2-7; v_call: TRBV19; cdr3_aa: CACRPVAGGREQYF; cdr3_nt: TGTGCCTGCCGACCTGTAGCGGGAGGTAGGGAGCAGTACTTC
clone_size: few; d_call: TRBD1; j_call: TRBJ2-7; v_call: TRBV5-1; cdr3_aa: CASSFAGTGAYEQYF; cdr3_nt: TGCGCCAGCAGCTTTGCCGGGACAGGGGCCTACGAGCAGTACTTC
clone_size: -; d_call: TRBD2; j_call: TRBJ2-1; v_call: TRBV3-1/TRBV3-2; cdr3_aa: CASSFTSGDYNEQFF; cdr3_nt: TGTGCCAGCAGCTTTACTAGCGGGGACTACAATGAGCAGTTCTTC
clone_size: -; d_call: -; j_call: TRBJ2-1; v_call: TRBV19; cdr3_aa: CASSIQGGEQFF; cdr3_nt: TGTGCCAGTAGTATCCAGGGTGGTGAGCAGTTCTTC
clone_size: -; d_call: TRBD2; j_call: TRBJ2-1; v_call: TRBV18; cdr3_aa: CASSPLSGIGDEQFF; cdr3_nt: TGTGCCAGCTCACCACTTAGCGGGATTGGCGATGAGCAGTTCTTC
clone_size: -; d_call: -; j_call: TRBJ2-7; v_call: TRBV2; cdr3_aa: CASSGRGQTYEQYF; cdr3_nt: TGTGCCAGCAGTGGGAGGGGACAGACCTACGAGCAGTACTTC
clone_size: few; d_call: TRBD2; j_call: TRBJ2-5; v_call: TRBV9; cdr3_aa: CASSEGGGGQETQYF; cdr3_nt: TGTGCCAGCAGCGAGGGTGGCGGGGGGCAAGAGACCCAGTACTTC
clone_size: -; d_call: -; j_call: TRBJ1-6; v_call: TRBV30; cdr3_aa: CAAGGALSSRGLSLHF; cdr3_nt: TGTGCGGCTGGGGGGGCCCTTTCTTCCCGGGGTTTATCCCTCCACTTT
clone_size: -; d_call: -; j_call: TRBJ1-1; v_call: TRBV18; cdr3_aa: CASSPLDSNTEAFF; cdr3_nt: TGTGCCAGCTCACCTCTCGACAGTAACACTGAAGCTTTCTTT
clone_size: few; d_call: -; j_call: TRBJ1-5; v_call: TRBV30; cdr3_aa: CAWSSGNRQPQHF; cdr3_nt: TGTGCCTGGAGTTCAGGGAATCGGCAGCCCCAGCATTTT
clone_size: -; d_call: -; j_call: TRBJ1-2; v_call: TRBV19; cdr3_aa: CARLEPVNYGYTF; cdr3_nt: TGTGCCAGGCTTGAGCCTGTCAACTATGGCTACACCTTC
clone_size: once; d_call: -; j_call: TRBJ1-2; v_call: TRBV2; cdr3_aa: CASATRQVSNYGYTF; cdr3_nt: TGTGCCAGCGCTACCCGTCAGGTGTCTAACTATGGCTACACCTTC
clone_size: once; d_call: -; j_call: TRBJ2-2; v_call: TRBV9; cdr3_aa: CASSVVRSTGELFF; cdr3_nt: TGTGCCAGCAGCGTAGTTCGTAGCACCGGGGAGCTGTTTTTT
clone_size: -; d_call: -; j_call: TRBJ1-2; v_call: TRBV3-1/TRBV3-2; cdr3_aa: CASSQVQMGGRRYGYTF; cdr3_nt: TGTGCCAGCAGCCAAGTTCAAATGGGGGGGCGACGGTATGGCTACACCTTC
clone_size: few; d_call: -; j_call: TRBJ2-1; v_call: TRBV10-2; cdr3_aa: CASSESPSSYNEQFF; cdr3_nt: TGCGCCAGCAGTGAAAGTCCGAGCTCCTACAATGAGCAGTTCTTC
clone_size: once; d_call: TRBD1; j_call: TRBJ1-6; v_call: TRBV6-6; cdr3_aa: CASRWTGEGSPLHF; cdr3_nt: TGTGCCAGCAGGTGGACAGGGGAAGGTTCACCCCTCCACTTT
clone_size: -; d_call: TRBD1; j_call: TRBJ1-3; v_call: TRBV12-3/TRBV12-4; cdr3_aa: CASITGDRNTIYF; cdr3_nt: TGTGCCAGCATCACAGGGGACCGAAACACCATATATTTT
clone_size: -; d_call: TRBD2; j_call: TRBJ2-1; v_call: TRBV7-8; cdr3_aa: CASSLSLVTSGSSGHEQFF; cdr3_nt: TGTGCCAGCAGCCTCAGTCTCGTCACTAGCGGGAGTAGCGGACATGAGCAGTTCTTC
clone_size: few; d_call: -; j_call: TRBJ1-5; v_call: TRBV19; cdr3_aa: CASTGREWGQEPQHF; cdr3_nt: TGTGCCAGTACAGGCCGGGAATGGGGACAAGAGCCCCAGCATTTT
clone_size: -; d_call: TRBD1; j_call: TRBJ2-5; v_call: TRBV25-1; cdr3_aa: CASSEWYRGKRTQYF; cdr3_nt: TGTGCCAGCAGTGAATGGTACAGGGGCAAGAGAACCCAGTACTTC
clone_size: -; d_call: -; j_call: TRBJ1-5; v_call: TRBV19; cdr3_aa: CASSPWAGGLNQPQHF; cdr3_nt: TGTGCCAGTAGTCCCTGGGCGGGGGGTCTCAATCAGCCCCAGCATTTT
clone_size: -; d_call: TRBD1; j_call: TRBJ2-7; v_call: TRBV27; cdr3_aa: CANTGAYEQYF; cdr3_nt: TGTGCCAATACAGGGGCCTACGAGCAGTACTTC
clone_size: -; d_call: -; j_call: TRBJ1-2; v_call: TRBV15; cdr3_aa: CATSREGVRGYTF; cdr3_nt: TGTGCCACCAGCAGAGAAGGAGTAAGGGGCTACACCTTC
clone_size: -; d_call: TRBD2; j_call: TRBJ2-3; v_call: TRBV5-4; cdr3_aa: CASSFVGGRTDTQYF; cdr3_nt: TGTGCCAGCAGCTTTGTGGGAGGGCGCACAGATACGCAGTATTTT
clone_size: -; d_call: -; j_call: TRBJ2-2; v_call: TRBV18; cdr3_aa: CASSPIRGANTGELFF; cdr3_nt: TGTGCCAGCTCACCAATCCGGGGAGCGAACACCGGGGAGCTGTTTTTT
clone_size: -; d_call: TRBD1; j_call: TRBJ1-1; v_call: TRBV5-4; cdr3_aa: CASSFMTGITEAFF; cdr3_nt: TGTGCCAGCAGCTTTATGACAGGGATCACTGAAGCTTTCTTT
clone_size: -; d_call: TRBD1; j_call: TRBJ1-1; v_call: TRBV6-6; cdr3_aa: CASSLGGTGNTEAFF; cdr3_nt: TGTGCCAGCAGCCTAGGGGGGACAGGGAACACTGAAGCTTTCTTT
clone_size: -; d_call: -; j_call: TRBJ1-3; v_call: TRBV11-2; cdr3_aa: CASSLGRGRPGNTIYF; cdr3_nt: TGTGCCAGCAGCTTAGGGCGGGGGCGGCCTGGAAACACCATATATTTT
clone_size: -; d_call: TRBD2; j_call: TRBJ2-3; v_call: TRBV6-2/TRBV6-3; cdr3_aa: CASSFGLAGGLDTQYF; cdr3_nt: TGTGCCAGCAGTTTCGGACTAGCGGGAGGGTTAGATACGCAGTATTTT
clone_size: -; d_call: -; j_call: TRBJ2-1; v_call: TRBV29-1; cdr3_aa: CSVDRTGAYNEQFF; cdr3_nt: TGCAGCGTTGACAGAACCGGGGCCTACAATGAGCAGTTCTTC
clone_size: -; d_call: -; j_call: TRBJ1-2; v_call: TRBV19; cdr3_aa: CASSTARVAYGYTF; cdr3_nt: TGTGCCAGTAGTACCGCCCGGGTAGCCTATGGCTACACCTTC
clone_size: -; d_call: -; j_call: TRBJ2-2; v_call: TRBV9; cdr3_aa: CASSHLKGAGELFF; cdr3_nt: TGTGCCAGCAGTCACCTCAAAGGGGCCGGGGAGCTGTTTTTT
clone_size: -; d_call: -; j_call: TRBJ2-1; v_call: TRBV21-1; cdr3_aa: CASYQQGAGSQFF; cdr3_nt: TGTGCCAGCTACCAACAGGGGGCAGGATCGCAGTTCTTC
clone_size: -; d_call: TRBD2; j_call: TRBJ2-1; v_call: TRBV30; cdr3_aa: CAWSVNWREGPYNEQFF; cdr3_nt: TGTGCCTGGAGTGTTAATTGGCGGGAGGGCCCCTACAATGAGCAGTTCTTC
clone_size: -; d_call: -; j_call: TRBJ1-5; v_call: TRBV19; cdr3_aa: CASSIDRVGGNQPQHF; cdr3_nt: TGTGCCAGTAGTATAGATCGCGTCGGAGGGAATCAGCCCCAGCATTTT
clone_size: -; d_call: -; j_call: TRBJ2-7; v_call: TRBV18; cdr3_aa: CASSPTTGGTYEQYF; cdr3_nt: TGTGCCAGCTCACCTACAACAGGTGGGACCTACGAGCAGTACTTC
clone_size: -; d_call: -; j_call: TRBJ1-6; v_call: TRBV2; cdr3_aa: CASSGTGSRNSPLHF; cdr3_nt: TGTGCCAGCAGTGGTACAGGGTCGAGAAATTCACCCCTCCACTTT
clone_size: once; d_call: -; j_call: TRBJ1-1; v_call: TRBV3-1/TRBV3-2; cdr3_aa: CASSLRGANTEAFF; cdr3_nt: TGTGCCAGCAGCCTCAGGGGAGCGAACACTGAAGCTTTCTTT
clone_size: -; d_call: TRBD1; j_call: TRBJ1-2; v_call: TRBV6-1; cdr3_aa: CASSEIWDRNYGYTF; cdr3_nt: TGTGCCAGCAGTGAAATCTGGGACAGGAACTATGGCTACACCTTC
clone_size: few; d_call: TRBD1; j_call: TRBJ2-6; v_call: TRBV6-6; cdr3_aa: CASSLTGGGSGANVLTF; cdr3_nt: TGTGCCAGCAGTCTCACAGGGGGCGGCTCTGGGGCCAACGTCCTGACTTTC
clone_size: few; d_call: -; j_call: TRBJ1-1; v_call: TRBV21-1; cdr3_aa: CASSKRRDLETNTEAFF; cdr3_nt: TGTGCCAGCAGCAAACGGAGGGACCTGGAGACGAACACTGAAGCTTTCTTT
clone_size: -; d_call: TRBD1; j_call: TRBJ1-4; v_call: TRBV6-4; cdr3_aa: CASTGTGSHPDSEKLFF; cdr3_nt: TGTGCCAGCACCGGGACAGGGTCACACCCTGATAGTGAAAAACTGTTTTTT
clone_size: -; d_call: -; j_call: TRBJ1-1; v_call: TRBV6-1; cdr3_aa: CASSEPGLSTEAFF; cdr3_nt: TGTGCCAGCAGTGAACCAGGGTTAAGTACTGAAGCTTTCTTT
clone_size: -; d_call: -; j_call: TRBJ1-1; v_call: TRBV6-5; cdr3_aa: CASSRQLNTEAFF; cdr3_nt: TGTGCCAGCAGTAGACAGTTGAACACTGAAGCTTTCTTT
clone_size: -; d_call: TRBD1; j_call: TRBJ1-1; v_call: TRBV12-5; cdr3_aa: CASGRQGGLMNTEAFF; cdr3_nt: TGTGCTAGTGGCCGACAGGGTGGCCTCATGAACACTGAAGCTTTCTTT
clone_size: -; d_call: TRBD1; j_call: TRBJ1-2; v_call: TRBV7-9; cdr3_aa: CASSLEGTGFLSNYGYTF; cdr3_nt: TGTGCCAGCAGCTTAGAAGGGACAGGATTTCTCTCTAACTATGGCTACACCTTC
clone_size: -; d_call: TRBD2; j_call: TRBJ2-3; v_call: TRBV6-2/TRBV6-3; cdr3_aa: CASSYRTSSGSSTDTQYF; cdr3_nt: TGTGCCAGCAGTTACCGTACATCTAGCGGCTCTAGCACAGATACGCAGTATTTT
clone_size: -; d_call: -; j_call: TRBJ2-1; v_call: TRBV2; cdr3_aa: CASTRTVTNEQFF; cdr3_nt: TGTGCCAGCACCCGGACAGTTACCAATGAGCAGTTCTTC
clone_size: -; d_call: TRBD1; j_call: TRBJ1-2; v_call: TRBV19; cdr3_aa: CASSIGGDRPPGYTF; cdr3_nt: TGTGCCAGTAGTATAGGCGGGGACAGGCCGCCAGGCTACACCTTC